One sample yielded the 5 T cell receptor beta chains listed below, sequenced in a study of T cell responses to AZD1222 COVID-19 vaccine. TCRdb's table, derived via immunoSEQ multiplex PCR, lists solely in-frame clones and lacks some. This repertoire shows approximately 81,000 clones, under 90% found once; its top ten account for approximately 1.3%. The sequenced sample was peripheral blood, obtained 28 days after the second AZD1222 dose. These TCRs come from an adult who received the AZD1222 COVID-19 vaccine.

CDR3 in amino acids: CASSVDRRGSYNEQFF. DNA of the CDR3: TGTGCCAGCAGCGTAGATCGGCGGGGCTCCTACAATGAGCAGTTCTTC. This sequence joins TRBV9 and TRBJ2-1; tentative D call: TRBD2 (6 bases). The CDR3 consists of 16 residues. Germline lookup yields CDR1 SGDLS and CDR2 YYNGEE. V lost 0 bases and J lost 0, with 10 bases in between. Combining the CDR3 with reference TRBV9 and TRBJ2-1 gives the whole variable domain DSGVTQTPKHLITATGQRVTLRCSPRSGDLSVYWYQQSLDQGLQFLIQYYNGEERAKGNILERFSAQQFPDLHSELNLSSLELGDSALYFCASSVDRRGSYNEQFFGPGTRLTVL.

The CDR3 DNA sequence: TGCGCCAGCAGCAAGGACTCAGCCCCAGATACGCAGTATTTT. Protein product: CASSKDSAPDTQYF. This chain joins TRBV5-1 and TRBJ2-3, with a weak D call TRBD2 (5 bases). This CDR3 is built from 14 residues. With 4 bases removed from V and 4 bases from J, the gap between germline ends came to 13 bases. Germline V gene lookup returns CDR1 SGHRS and CDR2 YFSETQ.

The chain uses TRBV19 and TRBJ1-5; TRBD1 matches at 9 bases. Germline V CDR1 and CDR2: LNHDA, SQIVND (reference sequence). The CDR3 covers 14 residues. V lost 5 bases to trimming and J lost 6 bases; unmatched junction nucleotides: 5. In DNA, the CDR3 is TGTGCCAGTAGTCCCCAGACAGGGGGTCAGCCCCAGCATTTT. It codes for CASSPQTGGQPQHF.

The chain combines TRBV30 with TRBJ2-7; no clear D gene. Trimming took 4 bases from V and 5 from J, leaving 9 bases between them. Germline-derived CDR1 and CDR2 are GTSNPN and SVGIG (reference sequence). This CDR3 region has 11 residues. CDR3 sequence reads: CAWIAGNEQYF. The DNA of the CDR3 is TGTGCCTGGATCGCTGGTAACGAGCAGTACTTC.

The genes are TRBV4-2 and TRBJ1-3; D is uncertain. CDR1 is LGHNA and CDR2 is YNFKEQ in the germline V gene. The CDR3 length is 17 residues. Trimming shortened V by 2 bases and J by 0 bases, and 14 bases separated the two germline ends. The CDR3 loop is CASSQRTDLLSGNTIYF. Here the CDR3 DNA reads TGTGCCAGCAGCCAAAGGACGGACCTTCTCTCTGGAAACACCATATATTTT.